Below, 2 T cell receptor beta chains from the same sample are listed, as sequenced in a study of T-cell reconstitution after alpha-beta-depleted transplantation in children. Unique molecular identifiers were incorporated when the TCRbeta library was constructed. Via MiXCR, TCRdb re-called the PCR reads, giving one row per CDR3 protein. There are approximately 650,000 distinct CDR3 sequences in the sample; around 14% occur only once, and 0.79% lies in the top ten. This material consisted of PBMCs, taken before TCRalphabeta/CD19-depleted stem cell transplant. The receptors shown here come from a girl aged 2 to 10 with congenital amegakaryocytic thrombocytopenia, due to receive a stem cell transplant.

This clonotype was counted many times. This chain joins TRBV7-2 and TRBJ2-1, with D unclear. Trimming cost V 5 bases and J 2 bases, with 10 bases left between them. Germline V gives CDR1 SGHTA, CDR2 FQGNSA. The CDR3 has 14 amino acids. CDR3 residues: CASSRRVAYNEQFF. For the CDR3, the DNA is TGTGCCAGCAGCCGAAGGGTGGCCTACAATGAGCAGTTCTTC.

This clonotype was counted many times. The V gene is TRBV10-3, the J gene TRBJ2-7; TRBD2 might be the D (5 bases). Germline V gene lookup returns CDR1 ENHRY and CDR2 SYGVKD. V shed 6 bases and J shed 1 base, with 16 bases lying between them. The CDR3 runs to 15 residues. CDR3 coding DNA: TGTGCCATCAGCGATGCTGGGCGGGCGTCCTACGAGCAGTACTTC. This codes for CAISDAGRASYEQYF.